This T cell receptor (beta chain) is from a study of technical replicates of blood from a handful of donors. This CDR3 is built from 15 residues. Germline lookup yields CDR1 SGHDT and CDR2 YYEEEE. With V trimmed by 2 bases and J by 4 bases, 6 bases remained unmatched. Sequenced by immunoSEQ multiplex PCR; TCRdb stores in-frame clones only, minus some. This table has roughly 8,000 clones, roughly 90% appearing once. This sequence joins TRBV5-6 and TRBJ2-1; 7 nucleotides align to TRBD1. The receptor was derived from a human donor in good health. Source material: PBMCs. CDR3 sequence: CASSLGQASYNEQFF. The DNA for the CDR3 is TGTGCCAGCAGCTTAGGACAGGCTAGTTACAATGAGCAGTTCTTC.